This T cell receptor (beta chain) was identified during a study of blood T cell repertoires in COVID-19. Trimming stripped 2 bases from V and 6 bases from J, with 16 bases between. Germline V gives CDR1 MNHEY, CDR2 SVGAGI. This CDR3 is built from 15 residues. Method: immunoSEQ multiplex PCR; TCRdb's copy keeps in-frame clones and lacks some. Among around 390,000 clones listed, just under 90% were seen once. This rearrangement joins TRBV6-5 to TRBJ1-2; a possible D gene is TRBD1 (5 bases). Sequencing was performed on PBMCs or T cells enriched from blood (not recorded which). The TCR comes from a woman aged 45-59 years who had recovered from COVID-19. The CDR3 reads CASSYDVGGRDGYTF. The CDR3 DNA follows: TGTGCCAGCAGTTACGATGTCGGGGGTCGGGATGGCTACACCTTC.